This T cell receptor (beta chain) was recovered during a study of cytomegalovirus exposure and HLA in healthy donors. Study-wide findings and caveats: The investigators catalogued 164 TCR beta chains as cytomegalovirus-associated. Per published reports, the classifier diagnosed cytomegalovirus status with high specificity and sensitivity. TCR beta V- and J-gene trimming, according to a later analysis, was linked to a missense DCLRE1C variant.

With 60 Vbeta and 13 Jbeta primers, the PCR was carried out. Clones were read by immunoSEQ multiplex PCR, and TCRdb kept only the in-frame ones, dropping some. Here the sample spans about 170,000 clones, roughly 84% being singletons. On this clone itself: Its target is not known.

Donors likely had unrecorded immune exposures despite being nominally healthy when sampled. Per germline, CDR1 MNHNS and CDR2 SASEGT. V dropped 6 bases and J dropped 4; count of bases not matched to a gene: 5. CDR3 length equals 14 residues. Sequencing was performed on PBMCs. The chain has TRBV6-1 and TRBJ1-5; 8 bases map to TRBD1. The clonotype comes from a male donor in good health and CMV-seronegative. In DNA, the CDR3 is TGTGCCAGCAGCCAGAGACAGGGGAATCAGCCCCAGCATTTT. Residues: CASSQRQGNQPQHF.